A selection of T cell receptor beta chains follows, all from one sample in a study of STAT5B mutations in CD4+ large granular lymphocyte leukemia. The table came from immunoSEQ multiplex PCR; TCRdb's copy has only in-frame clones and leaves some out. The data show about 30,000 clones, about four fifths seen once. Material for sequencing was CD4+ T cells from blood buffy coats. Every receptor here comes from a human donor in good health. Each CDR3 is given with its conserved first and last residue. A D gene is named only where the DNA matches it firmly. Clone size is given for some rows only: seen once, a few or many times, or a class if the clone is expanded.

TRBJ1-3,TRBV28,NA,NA,CASSTGSSGNTIYF,TGTGCCAGCAGCACAGGGAGCTCTGGAAACACCATATATTTT
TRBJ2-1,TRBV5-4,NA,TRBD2,CASSLWAGGLGEQFF,TGTGCCAGCAGCTTGTGGGCGGGGGGGCTTGGTGAGCAGTTCTTC
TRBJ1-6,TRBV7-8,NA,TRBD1,CASSLGDRAYNSPLHF,TGTGCCAGCAGCTTGGGGGACAGGGCCTATAATTCACCCCTCCACTTT
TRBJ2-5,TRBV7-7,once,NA,CASSSLGQGNSETQYF,TGTGCCAGCAGCTCCCTTGGGCAGGGCAATTCGGAGACCCAGTACTTC
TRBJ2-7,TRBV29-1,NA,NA,CSAAPNTSPYEQYF,TGCAGCGCCGCCCCCAATACCAGTCCCTACGAGCAGTACTTC
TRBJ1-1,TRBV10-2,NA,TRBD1,CASKGQGAGEAFF,TGCGCCAGCAAAGGACAGGGGGCCGGTGAAGCTTTCTTT
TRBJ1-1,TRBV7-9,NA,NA,CASSLAGLPEAFF,TGTGCCAGCAGCTTAGCAGGGCTTCCTGAAGCTTTCTTT
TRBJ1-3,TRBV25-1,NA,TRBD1,CASSESRGFRNTIYF,TGTGCCAGCAGTGAATCCAGGGGGTTTAGAAACACCATATATTTT
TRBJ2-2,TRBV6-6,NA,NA,CASTPQGGELFF,TGTGCCAGCACCCCACAGGGAGGGGAGCTGTTTTTT
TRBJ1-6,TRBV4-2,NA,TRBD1,CASSPSVGQGAYSPLHF,TGTGCCAGCAGCCCCTCCGTGGGACAGGGGGCTTATTCACCCCTCCACTTT
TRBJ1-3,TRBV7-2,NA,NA,CASSLWAQPGNTIYF,TGTGCCAGCAGCTTATGGGCCCAGCCCGGAAACACCATATATTTT
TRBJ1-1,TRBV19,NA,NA,CASSRQTGNTEAFF,TGTGCCAGTAGCAGACAGACAGGGAACACTGAAGCTTTCTTT
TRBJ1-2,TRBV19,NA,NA,CASYEGRIAYGYTF,TGTGCCAGTTATGAGGGCAGAATAGCCTATGGCTACACCTTC
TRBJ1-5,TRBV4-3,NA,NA,CASSQGEGQPQHF,TGCGCCAGCAGCCAAGGGGAGGGACAGCCCCAGCATTTT
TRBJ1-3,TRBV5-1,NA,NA,CASSQGGHPGNTIYF,TGCGCCAGCAGCCAAGGGGGGCATCCTGGAAACACCATATATTTT
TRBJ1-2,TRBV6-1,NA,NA,CASSEKGRWFGGYTF,TGTGCCAGCAGTGAAAAGGGTCGGTGGTTTGGCGGCTACACCTTC
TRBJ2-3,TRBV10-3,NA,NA,CAIQSTDTQYF,TGTGCCATTCAAAGCACAGATACGCAGTATTTT
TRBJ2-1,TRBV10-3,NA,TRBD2,CAISAPGLVNNEQFF,TGTGCCATCAGTGCCCCGGGACTAGTCAACAATGAGCAGTTCTTC
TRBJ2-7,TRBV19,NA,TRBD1,CASSIRGQGYEQYF,TGTGCCAGTAGTATTCGGGGACAGGGTTACGAGCAGTACTTC
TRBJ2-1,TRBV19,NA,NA,CASSINLFLRRGTYNEQFF,TGTGCCAGTAGTATCAATTTATTCTTGCGGAGGGGCACCTACAATGAGCAGTTCTTC
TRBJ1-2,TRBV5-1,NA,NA,CASSYAGDYGYTF,TGCGCCAGCAGTTACGCGGGAGATTATGGCTACACCTTC
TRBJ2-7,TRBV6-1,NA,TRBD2,CASSENGLAVEQYF,TGTGCCAGCAGTGAAAACGGACTAGCGGTCGAGCAGTACTTC
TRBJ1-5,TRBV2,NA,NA,CASSVKGGSNQPQHF,TGTGCCAGCAGTGTAAAGGGGGGGAGCAATCAGCCCCAGCATTTT
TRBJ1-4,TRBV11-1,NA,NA,CASSPSQVVTEKLFF,TGTGCCAGCAGCCCTTCACAGGTGGTTACTGAAAAACTGTTTTTT
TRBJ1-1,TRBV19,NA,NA,CASSISGRMNTEAFF,TGTGCCAGTAGTATCTCGGGACGGATGAACACTGAAGCTTTCTTT
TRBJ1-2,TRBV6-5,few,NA,CASSYDVYYGYTF,TGTGCCAGCAGTTACGACGTGTACTATGGCTACACCTTC
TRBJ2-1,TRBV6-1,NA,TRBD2,CASSEYGFGTSLGVNEQFF,TGTGCCAGCAGTGAATATGGGTTCGGGACTAGCCTTGGTGTTAATGAGCAGTTCTTC
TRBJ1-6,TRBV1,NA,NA,CTSSHQLYNSPLHF,TGCACCAGCAGCCACCAGCTCTATAATTCACCCCTCCACTTT
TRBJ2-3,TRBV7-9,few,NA,CASSPGIKPDTQYF,TGTGCCAGCAGCCCTGGGATAAAACCAGATACGCAGTATTTT
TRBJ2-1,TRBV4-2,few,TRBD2,CASSQDLREGYNEQFF,TGTGCCAGCAGCCAAGATCTACGGGAGGGCTACAATGAGCAGTTCTTC
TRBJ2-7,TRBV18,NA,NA,CASSPGATASYEQYF,TGTGCCAGCTCACCAGGTGCGACTGCGTCCTACGAGCAGTACTTC
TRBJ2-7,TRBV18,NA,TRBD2,CASSPGAGGLNEQYF,TGTGCCAGCTCACCAGGAGCGGGAGGGTTAAATGAGCAGTACTTC
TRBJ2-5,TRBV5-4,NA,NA,CASSFRISETQYF,TGTGCCAGCAGTTTCAGGATATCGGAGACCCAGTACTTC
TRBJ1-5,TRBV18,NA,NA,CASSPFQGSNQPQHF,TGTGCCAGCTCACCATTTCAGGGGAGCAATCAGCCCCAGCATTTT
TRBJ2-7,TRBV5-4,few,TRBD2,CASSTSSGGAYEQYF,TGTGCCAGCAGCACATCTAGCGGGGGGGCCTACGAGCAGTACTTC
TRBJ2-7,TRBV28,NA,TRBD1,CASSLLSDRGFRYF,TGTGCCAGCAGTTTATTATCGGACAGGGGGTTTAGGTACTTC
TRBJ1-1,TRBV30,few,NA,CAWDSQNTEAFF,TGTGCCTGGGACAGCCAGAACACTGAAGCTTTCTTT
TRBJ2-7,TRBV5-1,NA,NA,CASSLGGGSTWEQYF,TGCGCCAGCAGCTTGGGGGGGGGCTCCACTTGGGAGCAGTACTTC
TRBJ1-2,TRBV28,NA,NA,CASSTAGQSNYGYTF,TGTGCCAGCAGTACCGCGGGGCAGAGTAACTATGGCTACACCTTC
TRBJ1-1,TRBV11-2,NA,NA,CASSLDQVNTEAFF,TGTGCCAGCAGCTTAGACCAGGTGAACACTGAAGCTTTCTTT
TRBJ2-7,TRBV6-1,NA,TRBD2,CASCSLRGFSYEQYF,TGTGCCAGCTGCAGTCTGCGGGGGTTCTCCTACGAGCAGTACTTC
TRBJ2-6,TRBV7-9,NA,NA,CASSPAGSSGANVLTF,TGTGCCAGCAGCCCGGCGGGGAGCTCTGGGGCCAACGTCCTGACTTTC
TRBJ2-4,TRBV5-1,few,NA,CASSLDSKNIQYF,TGCGCCAGCAGCTTAGACAGCAAAAACATTCAGTACTTC
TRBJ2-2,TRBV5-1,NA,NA,CASSLWGRDGANTGELFF,TGCGCCAGCAGCTTGTGGGGACGGGACGGCGCGAACACCGGGGAGCTGTTTTTT
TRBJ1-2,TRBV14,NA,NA,CASSRQHYGYTF,TGTGCCAGCAGCCGGCAGCACTATGGCTACACCTTC
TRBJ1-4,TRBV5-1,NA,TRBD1,CASSQGVTGTNEKLFF,TGCGCCAGCAGCCAGGGGGTCACGGGGACTAATGAAAAACTGTTTTTT
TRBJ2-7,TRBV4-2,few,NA,CASSQDSWVSGRELYEQYF,TGTGCCAGCAGCCAAGATTCCTGGGTGTCGGGGCGTGAATTGTACGAGCAGTACTTC
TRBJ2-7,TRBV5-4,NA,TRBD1,CASSYGQANEQYF,TGTGCCAGCAGCTACGGACAGGCCAACGAGCAGTACTTC
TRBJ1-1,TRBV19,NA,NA,CASSIPTENTEAFF,TGTGCCAGTAGTATTCCGACAGAGAACACTGAAGCTTTCTTT
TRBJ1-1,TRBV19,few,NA,CASSPVEGGPAFF,TGTGCCAGTAGCCCGGTTGAGGGGGGGCCAGCTTTCTTT
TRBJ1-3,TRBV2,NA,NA,CASEGLLSGNTIYF,TGTGCCAGTGAGGGACTCCTCTCTGGAAACACCATATATTTT
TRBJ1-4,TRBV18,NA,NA,CASSPLGAEEKLFF,TGTGCCAGCTCACCATTGGGGGCCGAGGAAAAACTGTTTTTT